A selection of T cell receptor beta chains follows, all from one sample in a study of blood T cells in healthy people across ages. One entry per CDR3 protein, called by TCRdb with MiXCR from the 5' RACE reads. The table records hundreds of thousands of distinct CDR3 sequences, roughly 49% of them present only once. The specimen was blood. All receptors come from a woman aged 60-70 years in good health. Both conserved end residues are part of each CDR3. The D gene is left open where the match is weak. Size values are once, few and many counts, or a class for expanded clones, and some rows have none.

j_call: TRBJ2-7; d_call: TRBD2; v_call: TRBV7-6; clone_size: -; cdr3_aa: CASSLERAGGLEQYF; cdr3_nt: TGTGCCAGCAGCTTGGAGAGGGCGGGAGGTCTCGAGCAGTACTTC
j_call: TRBJ2-3; d_call: TRBD2; v_call: TRBV15; clone_size: few; cdr3_aa: CATSDGTSGRKTDTQYF; cdr3_nt: TGTGCCACCAGCGACGGGACTAGCGGGAGAAAGACAGATACGCAGTATTTT
j_call: TRBJ2-7; d_call: TRBD2; v_call: TRBV7-2; clone_size: -; cdr3_aa: CASSPGTRIDEQYF; cdr3_nt: TGTGCCAGCAGCCCCGGGACTAGGATCGACGAGCAGTACTTC
j_call: TRBJ2-5; d_call: -; v_call: TRBV7-2; clone_size: -; cdr3_aa: CASSFYREEWEETLYF; cdr3_nt: TGTGCCAGCAGCTTCTACAGGGAGGAATGGGAAGAGACCCTGTACTTC
j_call: TRBJ2-1; d_call: -; v_call: TRBV4-3; clone_size: many; cdr3_aa: CASSQHRYNEQFF; cdr3_nt: TGCGCCAGCAGCCAACACAGGTACAATGAGCAGTTCTTC
j_call: TRBJ1-5; d_call: -; v_call: TRBV7-2; clone_size: -; cdr3_aa: CASSPRIGGQPQHF; cdr3_nt: TGTGCCAGCAGCCCCCGCATTGGGGGACAGCCCCAGCATTTT
j_call: TRBJ2-7; d_call: -; v_call: TRBV6-6; clone_size: -; cdr3_aa: CASSYSIGSYEQYF; cdr3_nt: TGTGCCAGCAGTTACTCGATAGGGAGTTACGAGCAGTACTTC
j_call: TRBJ2-5; d_call: TRBD2; v_call: TRBV29-1; clone_size: few; cdr3_aa: CSVGGLAGAIETQYF; cdr3_nt: TGCAGCGTTGGGGGACTAGCGGGAGCCATAGAGACCCAGTACTTC
j_call: TRBJ1-2; d_call: TRBD1; v_call: TRBV15; clone_size: -; cdr3_aa: CATSRLRDSYGYTF; cdr3_nt: TGTGCCACCAGCAGACTCCGGGACAGCTATGGCTACACCTTC
j_call: TRBJ1-1; d_call: -; v_call: TRBV24-1; clone_size: -; cdr3_aa: CATSDVRADVDTEAFF; cdr3_nt: TGTGCCACCAGTGATGTTCGCGCGGATGTAGACACTGAAGCTTTCTTT
j_call: TRBJ2-1; d_call: -; v_call: TRBV29-1; clone_size: -; cdr3_aa: CSAGGQSNFNNEQFF; cdr3_nt: TGCAGCGCTGGCGGACAGAGCAATTTTAACAATGAGCAGTTCTTC
j_call: TRBJ2-1; d_call: -; v_call: TRBV11-3; clone_size: few; cdr3_aa: CASSSRTLSSYNEQFF; cdr3_nt: TGTGCCAGCAGCAGCCGGACCCTGAGCTCCTACAATGAGCAGTTCTTC
j_call: TRBJ2-6; d_call: TRBD2; v_call: TRBV3-1; clone_size: -; cdr3_aa: CASSQGTSGDSGANVLTF; cdr3_nt: TGTGCCAGCAGCCAAGGGACTAGCGGGGACTCTGGGGCCAACGTCCTGACTTTC
j_call: TRBJ1-1; d_call: -; v_call: TRBV20-1; clone_size: -; cdr3_aa: CSAKGGQLNTEAFF; cdr3_nt: TGCAGTGCTAAGGGGGGGCAATTGAACACTGAAGCTTTCTTT
j_call: TRBJ2-5; d_call: TRBD1; v_call: TRBV7-8; clone_size: -; cdr3_aa: CASSLGGQMKYQETQYF; cdr3_nt: TGTGCCAGCAGCTTAGGGGGACAGATGAAGTACCAAGAGACCCAGTACTTC
j_call: TRBJ2-5; d_call: -; v_call: TRBV20-1; clone_size: once; cdr3_aa: CSAGDVQETQYF; cdr3_nt: TGCAGTGCGGGGGACGTCCAAGAGACCCAGTACTTC
j_call: TRBJ2-3; d_call: -; v_call: TRBV15; clone_size: -; cdr3_aa: CTTSRDEGWGTDTQYF; cdr3_nt: TGTACCACCAGCAGAGACGAGGGATGGGGGACAGATACGCAGTATTTT
j_call: TRBJ2-5; d_call: -; v_call: TRBV7-2; clone_size: -; cdr3_aa: CASSLRIAETQYF; cdr3_nt: TGTGCCAGCAGCTTACGGATTGCAGAGACCCAGTACTTC
j_call: TRBJ1-2; d_call: -; v_call: TRBV7-2; clone_size: -; cdr3_aa: CASSLVEWDGYTF; cdr3_nt: TGTGCCAGCAGCTTAGTTGAGTGGGATGGCTACACCTTC
j_call: TRBJ2-5; d_call: TRBD2; v_call: TRBV5-1; clone_size: -; cdr3_aa: CASSQLLAGGTLGETQYF; cdr3_nt: TGCGCCAGCAGCCAGCTCCTAGCGGGAGGCACGTTGGGAGAGACCCAGTACTTC
j_call: TRBJ2-7; d_call: TRBD2; v_call: TRBV6-2/TRBV6-3; clone_size: few; cdr3_aa: CASSYSLQREAYEQYF; cdr3_nt: TGTGCCAGCAGTTACTCGCTTCAGCGGGAGGCTTACGAGCAGTACTTC
j_call: TRBJ2-1; d_call: TRBD2; v_call: TRBV4-2; clone_size: few; cdr3_aa: CASSQPTSGSYSEQFF; cdr3_nt: TGTGCCAGCAGCCAACCAACTAGCGGGAGCTATTCGGAGCAGTTCTTC
j_call: TRBJ2-3; d_call: -; v_call: TRBV5-1; clone_size: -; cdr3_aa: CASSLGPAQGDTQYF; cdr3_nt: TGCGCCAGCAGCTTGGGTCCAGCCCAGGGTGATACGCAGTATTTT
j_call: TRBJ2-4; d_call: TRBD2; v_call: TRBV10-3; clone_size: -; cdr3_aa: CAISLTSGGGPGSKNIQYF; cdr3_nt: TGTGCCATCAGTCTGACTAGCGGGGGGGGCCCGGGTTCCAAAAACATTCAGTACTTC
j_call: TRBJ2-3; d_call: TRBD1; v_call: TRBV7-2; clone_size: -; cdr3_aa: CASSLRGPPHRGGRTDTQYF; cdr3_nt: TGTGCCAGCAGCTTACGCGGGCCCCCGCACAGGGGTGGACGCACAGATACGCAGTATTTT
j_call: TRBJ2-6; d_call: -; v_call: TRBV20-1; clone_size: few; cdr3_aa: CSARDVDGRPGANVLTF; cdr3_nt: TGCAGTGCTAGAGATGTCGACGGGCGCCCTGGGGCCAACGTCCTGACTTTC
j_call: TRBJ2-1; d_call: -; v_call: TRBV12-3/TRBV12-4; clone_size: -; cdr3_aa: CASSRTPGPTSPREQFF; cdr3_nt: TGTGCCAGCAGTAGAACACCCGGACCAACCAGTCCCAGGGAGCAGTTCTTC
j_call: TRBJ2-7; d_call: TRBD1; v_call: TRBV9; clone_size: few; cdr3_aa: CASSPIARTGAYEQYF; cdr3_nt: TGTGCCAGCAGCCCCATAGCGCGGACAGGAGCCTACGAGCAGTACTTC
j_call: TRBJ1-6; d_call: -; v_call: TRBV7-2; clone_size: -; cdr3_aa: CASSFSGTLSPLHF; cdr3_nt: TGTGCCAGCAGCTTCTCCGGGACTCTTTCACCCCTCCACTTT
j_call: TRBJ2-7; d_call: TRBD1; v_call: TRBV7-2; clone_size: -; cdr3_aa: CASSFLRTGDREQYF; cdr3_nt: TGTGCCAGCAGCTTTCTCCGGACAGGGGACCGCGAGCAGTACTTC
j_call: TRBJ1-2; d_call: -; v_call: TRBV3-1; clone_size: few; cdr3_aa: CASSRQTNGYTF; cdr3_nt: TGTGCCAGCAGCCGCCAGACAAATGGCTACACCTTC
j_call: TRBJ2-2; d_call: -; v_call: TRBV4-3; clone_size: -; cdr3_aa: CASSQEHGFTGELFF; cdr3_nt: TGCGCCAGCAGCCAAGAGCACGGATTCACCGGGGAGCTGTTTTTT
j_call: TRBJ2-1; d_call: -; v_call: TRBV6-2/TRBV6-3; clone_size: once; cdr3_aa: CASSYLSWRRPPIDEQFF; cdr3_nt: TGTGCCAGCAGTTATTTAAGTTGGCGGAGACCCCCGATCGATGAGCAGTTCTTC
j_call: TRBJ2-7; d_call: -; v_call: TRBV20-1; clone_size: once; cdr3_aa: CSSSRGLYGEQYF; cdr3_nt: TGCAGTTCGAGTCGAGGGTTATACGGCGAGCAGTACTTC
j_call: TRBJ2-1; d_call: -; v_call: TRBV7-3; clone_size: many; cdr3_aa: CASSLGHNEQFF; cdr3_nt: TGTGCCAGCAGCTTAGGTCACAATGAGCAGTTCTTC
j_call: TRBJ1-6; d_call: TRBD1; v_call: TRBV7-2; clone_size: once; cdr3_aa: CASSIPDRGSDSPLHF; cdr3_nt: TGTGCCAGCAGCATACCGGACAGGGGGTCTGATTCACCCCTCCACTTT
j_call: TRBJ2-7; d_call: -; v_call: TRBV29-1; clone_size: few; cdr3_aa: CSGMSSYEQYF; cdr3_nt: TGCAGCGGTATGTCATCCTACGAGCAGTACTTC